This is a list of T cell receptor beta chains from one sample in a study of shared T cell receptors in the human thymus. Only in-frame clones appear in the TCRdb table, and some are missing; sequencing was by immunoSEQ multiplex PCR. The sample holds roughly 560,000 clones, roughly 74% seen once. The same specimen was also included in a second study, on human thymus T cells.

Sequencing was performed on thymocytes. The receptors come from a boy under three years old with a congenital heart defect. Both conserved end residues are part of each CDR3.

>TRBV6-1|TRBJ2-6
CASSEFPPGGLSGANVLTF
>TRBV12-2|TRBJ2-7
CASRRGTGAWYEQYF
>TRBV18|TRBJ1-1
CASSPKICQGKKMNTEAFF
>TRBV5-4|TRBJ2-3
CASSSLTGTSGVVSTDTQYF
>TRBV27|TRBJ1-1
CASTGQGNTEAFF
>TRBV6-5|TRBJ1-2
CASRPGQGYGYTF
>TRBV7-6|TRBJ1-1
CASSLAQTSTGWRTEAFF
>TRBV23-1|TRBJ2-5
CASTSGQPQETQYF
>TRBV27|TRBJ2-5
CASSCSGRKETQYF
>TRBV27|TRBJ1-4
CASRGGRDREDEKLFF
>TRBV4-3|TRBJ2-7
CASSQGTPRTGRSYEQYF
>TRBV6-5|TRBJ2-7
CASNYSRTYEQYF
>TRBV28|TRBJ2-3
CASSLGGSTDTQYF
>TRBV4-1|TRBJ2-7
CASSQGAGPPYEQYF
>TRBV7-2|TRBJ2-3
CASSYRTSGRTDTQYF
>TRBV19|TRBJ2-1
CASSKRGSSYNEQFF
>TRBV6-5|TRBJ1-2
CASSYSRRGGYGYTF
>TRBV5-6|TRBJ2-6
CASSLSRQASGANVLTF
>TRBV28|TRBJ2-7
CASMADTFYEQYF
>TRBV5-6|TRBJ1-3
CASSLWPGIGNTIYF
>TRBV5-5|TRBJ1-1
CASSIREIQGSTEAFF
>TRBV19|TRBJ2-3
CASSISTLAGLSTDTQYF
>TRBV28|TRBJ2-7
CASSLRAHSYEQYF
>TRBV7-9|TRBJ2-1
CASSLRITSEYNEQFF